These 29 T cell receptor beta chains were sequenced from one sample in a study of blood T cells in healthy people across ages. PCR was performed a second time for roughly 7 to 12 cycles using a sample-barcoded 5' primer and a J-beta primer mix. From the 5' RACE reads, TCRdb called clonotypes with MiXCR, one entry per CDR3 protein. The sample has 2 million or so distinct CDR3 sequences; 49% are singletons. Sequenced input: blood. These receptor sequences come from a woman between 35 and 50 years old in good health.

This clonotype was counted only a few times. The rearrangement joins TRBV5-1 to TRBJ2-5, with TRBD1 matching over 7 bases. Trimming removed 4 bases from V and 4 bases from J; junction bases left unmatched: 16. The CDR3 is 17 amino acids. Germline CDR1 and CDR2: SGHRS and YFSETQ. The CDR3 protein is CASSQLQGTNRGETQYF. In DNA, the CDR3 is TGCGCCAGCAGCCAGCTACAAGGAACTAACAGGGGAGAGACCCAGTACTTC.

The genes are TRBV4-2 and TRBJ1-5, with D possibly matching TRBD1 (6 bases). The V gene lost 4 bases and the J gene lost 5 bases, with 15 bases spanning the gap. CDR3 size: 15 residues. Germline loops: CDR1 LGHNA, CDR2 YNFKEQ. CDR3 in amino acids: CASSLSGGADQPQHF. CDR3 DNA: TGTGCCAGCAGCCTTAGCGGGGGGGCGGATCAGCCCCAGCATTTT.

The V and J genes are TRBV4-3 and TRBJ1-2; 7 nucleotides line up with TRBD1. CDR1 LGHNA and CDR2 YSLEER come from the germline V gene. The CDR3 is 15 amino acids. Unmatched junction bases numbered 7, after V lost 0 bases and J lost 6 bases. The CDR3 DNA is TGCGCCAGCAGCCAAGATTTCCAGGGGGTACATGGCTACACCTTC. Translation gives CASSQDFQGVHGYTF.

The V and J genes are TRBV28 and TRBJ2-3; no reliable D call. The CDR3 covers 14 residues. Trimming shortened V by 2 bases and J by 3 bases, and 9 bases separated the two germline ends. Germline CDR1 MDHEN, CDR2 SYDVKM. In nucleotides, the CDR3 is TGTGCCAGCAGTTTACCTGCTAGAACAGATACGCAGTATTTT. This codes for CASSLPARTDTQYF.

The chain couples TRBV3-1 to TRBJ2-4, with D uncertain. V was shortened by 0 bases and J by 13 bases, with 7 bases between the two germline ends. Looked up from germline, CDR1 is LGHDT and CDR2 is YNNKEL (reference sequence). CDR3 size: 11 residues. CDR3 amino acids: CASSQDSRQYF. CDR3 coding DNA: TGTGCCAGCAGCCAAGATAGTAGGCAGTACTTC.

This clonotype showed up just a few times. The chain has TRBV27 and TRBJ2-5; D is unclear. The germline CDR1 and CDR2 sequences are MNHEY and SMNVEV (reference sequence). Trimming shortened V by 7 bases and J by 4 bases, and 10 bases separated the two germline ends. The CDR3 is made up of 12 amino acids. The CDR3 here is CASTTLGETQYF. CDR3 nucleotide sequence: TGTGCCAGCACCACTCTGGGAGAGACCCAGTACTTC.

This clonotype has a handful of counts. The chain links TRBV15 to TRBJ2-3; 12 bases line up with TRBD2. V shed 3 bases, J shed 4 bases, and the junction held 8 bases outside the gene matches. Germline CDR1 LNHNV, CDR2 YYDKDF (reference sequence). The CDR3 consists of 17 residues. DNA of the CDR3: TGTGCCACCAGCAGGGGCATTCTAGCGGGGGGGTCAGATACGCAGTATTTT. Protein sequence: CATSRGILAGGSDTQYF.

This chain connects TRBV15 to TRBJ1-4, with D perhaps TRBD1 (5 bases). The germline CDR1 and CDR2 sequences are LNHNV and YYDKDF (reference sequence). The CDR3 consists of 14 residues. Between the trimmed V and J ends, which lost 7 bases and 1 base, there was a span of 10 bases. CDR3 loop: CATTRGGTNEKLFF. The DNA of the CDR3 is TGTGCCACCACACGGGGGGGAACTAATGAAAAACTGTTTTTT.

This clonotype came up a few times. The V and J genes are TRBV5-1 and TRBJ2-1; 13 bases are a match to TRBD2. The trim removed 1 base at V and 8 bases at J, leaving 3 bases unmatched. There are 15 residues in the CDR3. CDR1 SGHRS and CDR2 YFSETQ come from the germline V gene. The CDR3 spells CASSLWTSGGYEQFF. The CDR3 DNA reads as TGCGCCAGCAGCTTGTGGACTAGCGGGGGCTATGAGCAGTTCTTC.

This clonotype was seen once. A read error may produce the germline difference seen at one junction end. V and J are TRBV5-1 and TRBJ1-2; maybe TRBD1 (5 bases). Germline V CDR1 and CDR2: SGHRS, YFSETQ. The CDR3 consists of 15 residues. CDR3 residues: CAGSQDPQGGSGYTF. The CDR3 DNA sequence: TGCGCCGGCAGCCAGGACCCCCAGGGCGGTAGTGGCTACACCTTC.

J is TRBJ2-4 and V is TRBV28, with D possibly matching TRBD1 (6 bases). The J call may be incorrect, as the DNA end agrees better with TRBJ2-7. This CDR3 contains 13 residues. From germline, CDR1 is MDHEN and CDR2 SYDVKM. The CDR3: CAEDRDISYEQYF. Written as DNA, the CDR3 is TGTGCCGAAGACCGGGACATCTCCTACGAGCAGTACTTC.

The V gene is TRBV27, the J gene TRBJ2-7; 11 bases match TRBD2. The CDR3 spans 16 residues. In germline, CDR1 is MNHEY, CDR2 SMNVEV (reference sequence). With V trimmed by 3 bases and J by 2 bases, 6 bases remained unmatched. The CDR3 region is CASSFGRTSGPYEQYF. The CDR3 DNA reads as TGTGCCAGCAGTTTCGGCAGGACTAGCGGGCCCTACGAGCAGTACTTC.

The chain joins TRBV29-1 to TRBJ1-5; perhaps TRBD1 as D (5 bases). Trimming left V 7 bases short and J 4 bases short, with 14 bases between. The germline V gene encodes CDR1 SQVTM and CDR2 ANQGSEA. The CDR3 extends over 13 amino acids. Written as DNA, the CDR3 is TGCAGCGCTCAGGGTTTTGGGAATCAGCCCCAGCATTTT. Translating gives CSAQGFGNQPQHF.

V gene TRBV7-2 combines with J gene TRBJ2-7; D remains unclear. In germline, CDR1 is SGHTA, CDR2 FQGNSA. The CDR3 is 13 amino acids. V lost 1 base and J lost 6, with 10 bases in between. CDR3 loop: CASSLVLSREQYF. DNA for the CDR3: TGTGCCAGCAGCTTAGTCCTGAGCCGCGAGCAGTACTTC.

The chain recombines TRBV20-1 with TRBJ1-4; a weak D match, TRBD1 (5 bases). V lost 4 bases and J 9 bases, leaving 12 bases between the germline ends. Per germline, CDR1 DFQATT and CDR2 SNEGSKA (reference sequence). The CDR3 extends over 12 amino acids. The CDR3, as DNA: TGCAGTGCTACACTCGGGGCCCAAAAACTGTTTTTT. This codes for CSATLGAQKLFF.

This chain links TRBV4-3 with TRBJ1-2, with TRBD1 as a possible D gene (5 bases). Germline lookup yields CDR1 LGHNA and CDR2 YSLEER. The CDR3 sequence is 15 residues long. V was shortened by 1 base and J by 6 bases, with 15 bases between the two germline ends. The CDR3 DNA reads TGCGCCAGCAGCCAAGCGATTCCAGGGCTGAATGGCTACACCTTC. Its translation: CASSQAIPGLNGYTF.

This clonotype was detected only once. J is TRBJ2-1 and V is TRBV6-6, with D unresolved. V lost 2 bases and J 5 bases, leaving 16 bases between the germline ends. Germline loops: CDR1 MNHNY, CDR2 SVGAGI (reference sequence). CDR3 length equals 16 residues. The CDR3 region is CASSYARAGDNNEQFF. The DNA of the CDR3 is TGTGCCAGCAGTTACGCTAGGGCAGGTGACAACAATGAGCAGTTCTTC.

The chain recombines TRBV7-9 with TRBJ1-5; D is unclear. The length of the CDR3 is 16 residues. Trimming shortened V by 5 bases and J by 1 base, and 15 bases separated the two germline ends. Per germline, CDR1 SEHNR and CDR2 FQNEAQ (reference sequence). The CDR3 protein is CASSPGPTASNQPQHF. CDR3 DNA sequence: TGTGCCAGCAGCCCAGGACCCACTGCAAGCAATCAGCCCCAGCATTTT.

Only a few counts were recorded for this clonotype. The chain links TRBV6-5 to TRBJ1-2, with TRBD1 matching over 8 bases. CDR3 size: 16 residues. V lost 5 bases to trimming and J lost 3 bases; unmatched junction nucleotides: 11. CDR1 is MNHEY, CDR2 SVGAGI, per germline. The CDR3 sequence is CASSLTPQGGYYGYTF. The CDR3 DNA follows: TGTGCCAGCAGTCTCACCCCACAGGGGGGCTACTATGGCTACACCTTC.

The chain joins TRBV29-1 to TRBJ2-4; D might be TRBD2 (6 bases). CDR3 length: 12 amino acids. Germline lookup yields CDR1 SQVTM and CDR2 ANQGSEA. The V end was cut by 7 bases, the J end by 15 bases, with 22 bases between. The CDR3 reads CSAGRGTYERYF. CDR3 DNA sequence: TGCAGCGCCGGTCGGGGGACCTACGAGCGGTACTTC.

In the case of this clonotype: A junction boundary mismatches the germline segment, possibly from a read error. The V gene is TRBV7-7, the J gene TRBJ2-1, with D perhaps matching TRBD1 (5 bases). Germline V gives CDR1 SSHAT, CDR2 FNYEAQ (reference sequence). The CDR3 loop spans 15 amino acids. The CDR3 DNA is TGTGCTAGCAGCTTTTCATCCGCAGGGTCGGGTGAGCAGTTCTTC. Translating it yields CASSFSSAGSGEQFF.

This clonotype was picked up a small number of times. The chain uses TRBV28 and TRBJ2-4; 7 bases are a match to TRBD2. Per germline, CDR1 MDHEN and CDR2 SYDVKM. There are 16 residues in the CDR3. With 7 bases clipped from V and 1 base from J, the junction kept 10 bases outside the gene matches. As DNA, the CDR3 is TGTGCCAGCATACCAGGAGGAGCGGGGGCCAAAAACATTCAGTACTTC. Residues: CASIPGGAGAKNIQYF.

This clonotype was recorded only once. V usage is TRBV20-1 and J usage is TRBJ2-3; 11 bases agree with TRBD2. The CDR3 runs 15 residues. Germline loops: CDR1 DFQATT, CDR2 SNEGSKA (reference sequence). Trimming removed 0 bases from V and 4 bases from J; junction bases left unmatched: 3. The CDR3 reads CSARDVGLAADTQYF. As DNA, the CDR3 is TGCAGTGCTAGAGATGTGGGACTAGCGGCAGATACGCAGTATTTT.

The rearrangement uses TRBV5-8 and TRBJ1-2; D may be TRBD1 (6 bases). Between the trimmed V and J ends, which lost 1 base and 4 bases, there was a span of 14 bases. The length of the CDR3 is 15 residues. Germline V gene lookup returns CDR1 SGHTS and CDR2 YDEGEE. The DNA of the CDR3 is TGTGCCAGCAGCTTGAGTGCAGGGGTACCCTATGGCTACACCTTC. This sequence encodes CASSLSAGVPYGYTF.

The genes are TRBV20-1 and TRBJ2-1; TRBD1 agrees at 7 bases. Trimming took 6 bases from V and 3 from J; bases not matched to a gene: 5. Germline V gene data show CDR1 as DFQATT and CDR2 as SNEGSKA (reference sequence). The CDR3 runs 13 residues. The chain's CDR3 is CSARTGFYNEQFF. The CDR3 nucleotides read TGCAGTGCCAGGACAGGTTTCTACAATGAGCAGTTCTTC.

This sequence joins TRBV28 and TRBJ1-4; D remains unclear. This CDR3 region has 14 residues. In germline, CDR1 is MDHEN, CDR2 SYDVKM. V gave up 5 bases and J gave up 5 bases, with 12 bases separating them. Here the CDR3 DNA reads TGTGCCAGCAGTCTCCGGCGGGGAAATGAAAAACTGTTTTTT. This codes for CASSLRRGNEKLFF.

The chain couples TRBV28 to TRBJ1-1, with 7 bases fitting TRBD1. There are 16 residues in the CDR3. Germline lookup yields CDR1 MDHEN and CDR2 SYDVKM. Trimming took 5 bases from V and 3 from J; bases not matched to a gene: 12. CDR3 sequence reads: CASSPAGGRGYTEAFF. The CDR3 region has the DNA TGTGCCAGCAGTCCAGCAGGAGGCAGGGGGTACACTGAAGCTTTCTTT.

Regarding this clonotype: A single base separates this from a much larger clone, so it may be a read error. The chain joins TRBV18 to TRBJ2-5; the D is unclear. From germline, CDR1 is KGHSH and CDR2 LQKENI. V lost 5 bases to trimming and J lost 5 bases, with 6 bases between them. This CDR3 spans 11 amino acids. The CDR3 bases are TGTGCCAGCTCAACCCCGGAGACCCAGTACTTC. This codes for CASSTPETQYF.

The V and J genes are TRBV15 and TRBJ1-4; D not certain. Germline V lookup: CDR1 LNHNV, CDR2 YYDKDF (reference sequence). The CDR3 has 12 residues. Trimming cost V 1 base and J 10 bases, with 7 bases left between them. The CDR3 is CATSRAGSKLFF. The CDR3 region has the DNA TGTGCCACCAGCAGAGCTGGTTCAAAACTGTTTTTT.